This paragraph reports one T cell receptor beta chain. Germline V gene data show CDR1 as SGDLS and CDR2 as YYNGEE. V gave up 5 bases and J gave up 3 bases; unmatched junction bases: 4. This CDR3 spans 14 amino acids. The PCR had 60 Vbeta and 13 Jbeta primers. Here immunoSEQ multiplex PCR was the method, and the copy in TCRdb shows in-frame clones only, minus some. The sample shows about 150,000 clones, more than 80% of them seen only once. The sample is drawn from a study of cytomegalovirus exposure and HLA in healthy donors. The receptor comes from a woman aged 35 to 49 in good health and CMV-seropositive. The chain carries TRBV9 and TRBJ2-2; 7 bases are shared with TRBD2. Sequenced sample: PBMCs. This CDR3 is CASRGRGDTGELFF. DNA of the CDR3: TGTGCCAGCAGGGGCCGGGGGGACACCGGGGAGCTGTTTTTT.